This T cell receptor beta chain was sequenced in a study of OX40 agonist ivuxolimab in advanced cancers. Study-wide results and caveats: Clonal expansion from baseline to week 6 occurred in both CD4+ and CD8+ T cells. Some nonresponders additionally presented with little normalized T-cell clonal expansion. Relative to CD4+, CD8+ T cells held more expanded clones on average.

The table came from immunoSEQ multiplex PCR; TCRdb's copy has only in-frame clones and leaves some out. The sample shows approximately 76,000 clones, 75% to 85% of them seen only once. As concerns this clone: The antigen is unknown.

Germline V lookup: CDR1 LGHNA, CDR2 YSLEER. This CDR3 contains 16 residues. The junction had 16 bases not matched to a gene; V was cut back by 2 bases and J by 11 bases. The chain uses TRBV4-3 and TRBJ1-2; 8 positions agree with TRBD1. This material consisted of CD4+ or CD8+ T cells sorted from blood, taken in a trial of the OX40 agonist ivuxolimab. The receptor was isolated from an adult with an advanced solid tumor such as melanoma, head and neck, liver or kidney cancer. The CDR3 sequence is CASSQSPGAGGLGYTF. In nucleotides, the CDR3 is TGCGCCAGCAGCCAAAGCCCAGGGGCAGGGGGCCTGGGATACACCTTC.